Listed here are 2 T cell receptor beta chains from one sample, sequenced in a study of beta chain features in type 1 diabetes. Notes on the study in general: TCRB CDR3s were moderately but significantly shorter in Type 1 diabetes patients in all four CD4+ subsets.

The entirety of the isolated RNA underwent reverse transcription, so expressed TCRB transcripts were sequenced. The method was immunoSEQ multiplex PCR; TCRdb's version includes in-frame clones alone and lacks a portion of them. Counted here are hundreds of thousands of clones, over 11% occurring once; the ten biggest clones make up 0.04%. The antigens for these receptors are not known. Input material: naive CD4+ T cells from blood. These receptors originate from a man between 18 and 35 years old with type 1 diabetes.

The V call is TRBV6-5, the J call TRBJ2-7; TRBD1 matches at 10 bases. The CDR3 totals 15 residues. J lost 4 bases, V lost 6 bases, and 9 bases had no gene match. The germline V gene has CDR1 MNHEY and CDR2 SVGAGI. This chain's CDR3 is CASSGPGQGKYEQYF. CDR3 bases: TGTGCCAGCAGCGGGCCGGGACAGGGGAAGTACGAGCAGTACTTC.

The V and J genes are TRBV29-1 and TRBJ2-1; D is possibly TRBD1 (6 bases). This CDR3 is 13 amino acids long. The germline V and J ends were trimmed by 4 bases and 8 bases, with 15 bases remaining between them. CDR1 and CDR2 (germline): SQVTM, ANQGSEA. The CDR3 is CSVAGQQYDEQFF. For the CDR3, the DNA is TGCAGCGTTGCTGGACAGCAGTACGATGAGCAGTTCTTC.